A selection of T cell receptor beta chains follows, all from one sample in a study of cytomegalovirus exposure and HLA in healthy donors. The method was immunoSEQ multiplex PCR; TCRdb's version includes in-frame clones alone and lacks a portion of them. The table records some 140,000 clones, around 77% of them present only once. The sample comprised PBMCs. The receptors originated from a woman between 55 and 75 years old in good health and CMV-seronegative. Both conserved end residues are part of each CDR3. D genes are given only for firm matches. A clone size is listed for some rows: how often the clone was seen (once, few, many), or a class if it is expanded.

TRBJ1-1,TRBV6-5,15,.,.,TGTGCCAGCAGTTGGGGGGGCTTGGCGAACACTGAAGCTTTCTTT,CASSWGGLANTEAFF
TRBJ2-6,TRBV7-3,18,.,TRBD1,TGTGCCAGCAGCCCCCGGACAGGGGGAGGCGTTGGGGCCAACGTCCTGACTTTC,CASSPRTGGGVGANVLTF
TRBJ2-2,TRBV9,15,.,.,TGTGCCAGCAGCGTAGTTGGATCAGGCACCGGGGAGCTGTTTTTT,CASSVVGSGTGELFF
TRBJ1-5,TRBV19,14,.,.,TGTGCCAGTAGCCTGGGGGGGAACAATCAGCCCCAGCATTTT,CASSLGGNNQPQHF
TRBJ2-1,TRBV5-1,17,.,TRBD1,TGCGCCAGCAGCTTGAGCTTAGGACAGGGGTCCAACAATGAGCAGTTCTTC,CASSLSLGQGSNNEQFF
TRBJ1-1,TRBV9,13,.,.,TGTGCCAGCAGCGCCAAGGCGGGCACTGAAGCTTTCTTT,CASSAKAGTEAFF
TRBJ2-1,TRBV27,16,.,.,TGTGCCAGCAGTTTAGGGGGCGGGTTCACCTACAATGAGCAGTTCTTC,CASSLGGGFTYNEQFF
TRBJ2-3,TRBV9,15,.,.,TGTGCCAGCAGCTCCCAGGGTCTCGAGAGTGATACGCAGTATTTT,CASSSQGLESDTQYF
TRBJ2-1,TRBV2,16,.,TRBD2,TGTGCCAGCCGGGGGCGGGAGGGCCAGTCCTACAATGAGCAGTTCTTC,CASRGREGQSYNEQFF
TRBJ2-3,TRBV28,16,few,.,TGTGCCAGCAGTTTATTCAGAGACAGTTACACAGATACGCAGTATTTT,CASSLFRDSYTDTQYF
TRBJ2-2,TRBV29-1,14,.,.,TGCAGCGCCCGCGCGAGGGCAAACACCGGGGAGCTGTTTTTT,CSARARANTGELFF
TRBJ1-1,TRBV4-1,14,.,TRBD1,TGCGCCAGCAGCATGCGACAGGGCGGAACTGAAGCTTTCTTT,CASSMRQGGTEAFF
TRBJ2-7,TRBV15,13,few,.,TGTGCCACCAGCAGTGGACACGGCTACGAGCAGTACTTC,CATSSGHGYEQYF
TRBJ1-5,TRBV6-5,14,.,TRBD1,TGTGCCAGCAGCCCCGACAGGGGAAACCAGCCCCAGCATTTT,CASSPDRGNQPQHF
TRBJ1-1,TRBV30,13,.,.,TGTGCCTGGAGTGACGGGGGTAACACTGAAGCTTTCTTT,CAWSDGGNTEAFF
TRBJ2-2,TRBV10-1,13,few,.,TGCGCCAGCAGCCTTTCGAACACCGGGGAGCTGTTTTTT,CASSLSNTGELFF
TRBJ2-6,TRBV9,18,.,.,TGTGCCAGCAGCGTTAGGCGGGTGGGGAGCTCTGGGGCCAACGTCCTGACTTTC,CASSVRRVGSSGANVLTF
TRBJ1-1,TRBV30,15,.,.,TGTGCCTGTTTATCTATCCGACAGGCTGGGACTGAAGCTTTCTTT,CACLSIRQAGTEAFF
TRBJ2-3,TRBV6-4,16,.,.,TGTGCCAGCAGTGACTCGGCTAGCGCCCGCACAGATACGCAGTATTTT,CASSDSASARTDTQYF
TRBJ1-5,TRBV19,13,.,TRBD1,TGTGCCAGTTCGGACAGGGTATCTCAGCCCCAGCATTTT,CASSDRVSQPQHF
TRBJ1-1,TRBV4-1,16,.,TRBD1,TGCGCCAGCAGCGCCCGACAGGGGCAACCGAACACTGAAGCTTTCTTT,CASSARQGQPNTEAFF
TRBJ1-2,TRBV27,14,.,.,TGTGCCAGCAGTTTAGGACAGTCCAACGGTGGCTACACCTTC,CASSLGQSNGGYTF
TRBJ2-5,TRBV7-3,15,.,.,TGTGCCAGCAGGCGTTCTGCCGGGAGCCAAGAGACCCAGTACTTC,CASRRSAGSQETQYF
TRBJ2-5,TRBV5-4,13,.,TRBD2,TGTGCCAGCGGACCCGGACTAGCGGAGACCCAGTACTTC,CASGPGLAETQYF
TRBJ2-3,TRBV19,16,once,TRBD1,TGTGCCAGTAGTAGCCCCCGGGACAGGCCTACAGATACGCAGTATTTT,CASSSPRDRPTDTQYF
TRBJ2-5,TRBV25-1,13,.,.,TGTGCCAGCAGTGTTTCGGGTCAAGAGACCCAGTACTTC,CASSVSGQETQYF
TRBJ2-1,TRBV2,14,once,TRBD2,TGTGCCAGCAGGGGACTAGCGGGGAGGGTGGAGCAGTTCTTC,CASRGLAGRVEQFF
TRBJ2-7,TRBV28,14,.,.,TGTGCCAGCAGCCGAGACCGACTCTCCTACGAGCAGTACTTC,CASSRDRLSYEQYF
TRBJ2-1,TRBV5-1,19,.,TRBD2,TGCGCCAGCAGCTTGGCCGGGACTAGCGGGGGGCGACTCTACAATGAGCAGTTCTTC,CASSLAGTSGGRLYNEQFF
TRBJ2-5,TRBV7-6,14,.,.,TGTGCCAGCAGCGTCCGGGACAACCAAGAGACCCAGTACTTC,CASSVRDNQETQYF
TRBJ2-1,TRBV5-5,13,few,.,TGTGCCAGCAGCTTGCAGGTACAGAATGAGCAGTTCTTC,CASSLQVQNEQFF
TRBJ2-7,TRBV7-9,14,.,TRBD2,TGTGCCAGCAGCGAACCGGGACTAGCAGCCGAGCAGTACTTC,CASSEPGLAAEQYF
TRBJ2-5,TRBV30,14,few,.,TGTGCCTGGAGGGCGTACAGGGACCAAGAGACCCAGTACTTC,CAWRAYRDQETQYF
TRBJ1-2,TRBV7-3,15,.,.,TGTGCCAGCAGCCAAGGCCTCGCGGCTAACTATGGCTACACCTTC,CASSQGLAANYGYTF
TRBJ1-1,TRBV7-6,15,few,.,TGTGCCAGCAGCTTAGGATCTAAAATGAACACTGAAGCTTTCTTT,CASSLGSKMNTEAFF
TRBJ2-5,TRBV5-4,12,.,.,TGTGCCAGCAGCTTGGAAGCGGAGACCCAGTACTTC,CASSLEAETQYF
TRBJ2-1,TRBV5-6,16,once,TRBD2,TGTGCCAGCAGCAAACTAGCGGGGGGGCCGGGCAATGAGCAGTTCTTC,CASSKLAGGPGNEQFF
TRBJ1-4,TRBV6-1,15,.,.,TGTGCCAGCAACCAGAGGAGCGGAACTAATGAAAAACTGTTTTTT,CASNQRSGTNEKLFF
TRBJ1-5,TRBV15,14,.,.,TGTGCCACCAGCAGAGCCAGGGGACGTCAGCCCCAGCATTTT,CATSRARGRQPQHF
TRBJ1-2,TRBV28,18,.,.,TGTGCCAGCAGTTTATACGCCCTTGGGCCAGGGTTTAACTATGGCTACACCTTC,CASSLYALGPGFNYGYTF
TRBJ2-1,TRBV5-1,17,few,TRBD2,TGCGCCAGCAGCTTCCGACCGCTAGCGGGGGAGGGCAATGAGCAGTTCTTC,CASSFRPLAGEGNEQFF
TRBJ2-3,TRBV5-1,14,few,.,TGCGCCAGCAGCTTGCGCGGGACCACAGATACGCAGTATTTT,CASSLRGTTDTQYF
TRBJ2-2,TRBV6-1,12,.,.,TGTGCCAGCACCAGGGTCACCGGGGAGCTGTTTTTT,CASTRVTGELFF
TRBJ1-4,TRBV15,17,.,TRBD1,TGTGCCACCAGCAGGAGCAGGGGGCTGGCAACTAATGAAAAACTGTTTTTT,CATSRSRGLATNEKLFF
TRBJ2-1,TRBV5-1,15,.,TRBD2,TGCGCCAGCAGCCGCGGACTAGCGGGAATCAATGAGCAGTTCTTC,CASSRGLAGINEQFF
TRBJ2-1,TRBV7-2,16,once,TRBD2,TGTGCCAGCAGCTTAGTAACGGGGACTAGCGGAATTGAGCAGTTCTTC,CASSLVTGTSGIEQFF
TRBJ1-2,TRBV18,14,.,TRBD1,TGTGCCAGCGCCACAGGGGGTGTAAACTATGGCTACACCTTC,CASATGGVNYGYTF
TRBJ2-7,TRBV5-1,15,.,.,TGCGCCAGCAGCTCGGGGTTGGGGGACTTCTACGAGCAGTACTTC,CASSSGLGDFYEQYF
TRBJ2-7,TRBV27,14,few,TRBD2,TGTGCCAGCAGTTTATCGGCTAGCGGGAACGAGCAGTACTTC,CASSLSASGNEQYF